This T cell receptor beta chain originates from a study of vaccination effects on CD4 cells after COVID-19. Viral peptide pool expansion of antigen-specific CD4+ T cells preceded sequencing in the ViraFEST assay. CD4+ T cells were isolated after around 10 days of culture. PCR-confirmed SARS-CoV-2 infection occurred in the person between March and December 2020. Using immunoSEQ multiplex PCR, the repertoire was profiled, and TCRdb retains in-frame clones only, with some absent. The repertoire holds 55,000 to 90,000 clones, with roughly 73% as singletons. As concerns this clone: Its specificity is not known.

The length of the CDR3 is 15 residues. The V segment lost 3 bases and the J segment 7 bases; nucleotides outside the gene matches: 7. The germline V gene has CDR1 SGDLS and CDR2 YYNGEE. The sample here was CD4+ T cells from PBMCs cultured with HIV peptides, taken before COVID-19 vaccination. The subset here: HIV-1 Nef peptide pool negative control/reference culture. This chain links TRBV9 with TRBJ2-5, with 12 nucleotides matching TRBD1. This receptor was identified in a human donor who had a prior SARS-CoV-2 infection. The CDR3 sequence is CASSAGTGGAVTQYF. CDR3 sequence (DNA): TGTGCCAGCAGCGCCGGGACAGGGGGCGCGGTGACCCAGTACTTC. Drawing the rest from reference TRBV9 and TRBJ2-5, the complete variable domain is DSGVTQTPKHLITATGQRVTLRCSPRSGDLSVYWYQQSLDQGLQFLIQYYNGEERAKGNILERFSAQQFPDLHSELNLSSLELGDSALYFCASSAGTGGAVTQYFGPGTRLLVL.